A selection of T cell receptor beta chains follows, all from one sample in a study of T-cell memory formation after mild COVID-19. TCRdb called the 5' RACE reads again in MiXCR, with one record for every CDR3 protein. The sample has 80,000 to 130,000 distinct CDR3 sequences; approximately 10% are singletons. The source material was PBMCs or a T cell subset sorted from them (not recorded which). These receptors all stem from a man younger than 30 who had mild COVID-19 (a few samples of this study predate the infection). Cell type and time point are not known. Each CDR3 is given with its conserved first and last residue. The D gene is left open where the match is weak. A clone size is listed for some rows: how often the clone was seen (once, few, many), or a class if it is expanded.

j_call clone_size v_call d_call cdr3_aa cdr3_nt
TRBJ2-5 . TRBV5-1 TRBD2 CASSLGPLGRETQYF TGCGCCAGCAGCCTGGGGCCTCTCGGGAGGGAGACCCAGTACTTC
TRBJ2-5 few TRBV5-5 TRBD1 CASSFGRGLYGRETQYF TGTGCCAGCAGCTTCGGCAGGGGGCTATACGGTCGAGAGACCCAGTACTTC
TRBJ2-6 few TRBV7-2 . CASSLALGFPISGANVLTF TGTGCCAGCAGCTTAGCCCTGGGTTTCCCTATTTCTGGGGCCAACGTCCTGACTTTC
TRBJ2-1 . TRBV11-3 . CASSPQFGDLSYNEQFF TGTGCCAGCAGCCCCCAGTTCGGGGACCTCTCCTACAATGAGCAGTTCTTC
TRBJ1-2 . TRBV7-9 . CASSPEGPTRAGYTF TGTGCCAGCAGCCCGGAAGGGCCAACCCGTGCGGGCTACACCTTC
TRBJ1-1 many TRBV7-6 TRBD1 CASSKTGYTEAFF TGTGCCAGCAGCAAGACAGGGTACACTGAAGCTTTCTTT
TRBJ2-1 . TRBV4-1 TRBD1 CASSQQTGSDEQFF TGCGCCAGCAGCCAACAGACAGGGAGCGATGAGCAGTTCTTC
TRBJ2-1 few TRBV18 TRBD1 CASRQGANEQFF TGTGCCAGCAGACAGGGGGCCAATGAGCAGTTCTTC
TRBJ2-4 . TRBV9 TRBD1 CASSGTGDIQYF TGTGCCAGCAGCGGGACAGGGGACATTCAGTACTTC
TRBJ2-7 few TRBV7-9 . CASSLASEATPYF TGTGCCAGCAGCTTAGCGTCGGAGGCCACCCCGTACTTC
TRBJ2-1 . TRBV4-1 TRBD2 CASSQFGLASYNEQFF TGCGCCAGCAGCCAATTCGGACTAGCCTCCTACAATGAGCAGTTCTTC
TRBJ2-3 few TRBV21-1 . CAKQCTDTQYF TGTGCCAAACAGTGCACAGATACGCAGTATTTT
TRBJ1-1 many TRBV4-1 . CASSQDRAQYTEAFF TGCGCCAGCAGCCAAGATCGGGCCCAGTATACTGAAGCTTTCTTT
TRBJ1-1 . TRBV11-2 . CASLLAGGNTEAFF TGTGCCAGCCTCCTGGCGGGGGGAAACACTGAAGCTTTCTTT
TRBJ2-1 many TRBV4-1 TRBD2 CASSHGGVEFF TGCGCCAGCAGCCATGGGGGGGTCGAGTTCTTC
TRBJ1-1 . TRBV10-3 . CAISAPDRNTEAFF TGTGCCATCAGTGCACCAGACCGTAACACTGAAGCTTTCTTT
TRBJ1-6 few TRBV5-1 . CASSLGGGSSYNSPLHF TGCGCCAGCAGCTTGGGTGGAGGAAGCTCCTATAATTCACCCCTCCACTTT
TRBJ2-1 few TRBV13 TRBD1 CASSPDRGVYNEQFF TGTGCCAGCAGCCCGGACAGGGGTGTTTACAATGAGCAGTTCTTC
TRBJ2-5 few TRBV10-3 . CAISDPSQGTQYF TGTGCCATCAGTGACCCCAGCCAAGGGACCCAGTACTTC
TRBJ2-4 many TRBV29-1 . CSVYPAAKNIQYF TGCAGCGTTTATCCAGCGGCCAAAAACATTCAGTACTTC